This T cell receptor (beta chain) was retrieved from a study of shared clonotypes between healthy human individuals. Study-wide findings and caveats: Several donors held about 4.5% of naive CD4 clonotypes in common. It was the non-shared clonotypes that had lower generation probabilities than clonotypes shared by all four donors.

On this clone: What it binds is not known.

The CDR3 consists of 13 residues. The germline CDR1 and CDR2 sequences are LGHNA and YSLEER. After removal of 4 bases from V and 7 bases from J, the junction contained 6 bases not matched to a gene. Here immunoSEQ multiplex PCR was the method, and the copy in TCRdb shows in-frame clones only, minus some. The data hold some 360,000 clones, with 73% observed a single time. The sequenced material came from memory CD4+ T cells sorted from blood. The subset was: CD45RA-negative fraction. The sequence derives from a young man in good health. V is TRBV4-3 and J is TRBJ1-1, with 7 bases that match TRBD1. CDR3 region: CASSPLRDSEAFF. The CDR3, as DNA: TGCGCCAGCAGCCCACTCCGGGACAGTGAAGCTTTCTTT.